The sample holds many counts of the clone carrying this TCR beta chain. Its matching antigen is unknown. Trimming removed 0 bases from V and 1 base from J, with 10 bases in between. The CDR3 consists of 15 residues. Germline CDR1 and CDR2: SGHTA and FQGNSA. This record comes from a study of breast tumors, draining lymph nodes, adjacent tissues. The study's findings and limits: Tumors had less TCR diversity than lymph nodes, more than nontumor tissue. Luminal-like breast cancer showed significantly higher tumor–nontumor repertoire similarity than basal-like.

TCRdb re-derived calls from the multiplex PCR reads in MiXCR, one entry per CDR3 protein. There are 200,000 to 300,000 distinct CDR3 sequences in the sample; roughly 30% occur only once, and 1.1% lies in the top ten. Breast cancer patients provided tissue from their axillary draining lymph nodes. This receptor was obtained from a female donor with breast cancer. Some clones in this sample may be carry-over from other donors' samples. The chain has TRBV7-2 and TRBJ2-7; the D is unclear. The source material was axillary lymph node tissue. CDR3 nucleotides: TGTGCCAGCAGCTTAGCTGACATTTCATCCTACGAGCAGTACTTC. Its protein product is CASSLADISSYEQYF.